A single sample gave rise to the 31 T cell receptor beta chains below, sequenced in a study of T cell responses to AZD1222 COVID-19 vaccine (dated by TCRdb to the early 2020s). Read against the paper, the sample's time point label means: baseline before first vaccination. The library was prepared using the immunoSEQ multiplex PCR assay. Held by TCRdb, this immuneACCESS table contains in-frame sequences only and omits some clones. Under half of the omission traces to an unresolved V gene where checked; the cause of the rest is unknown. For this sample there are approximately 110,000 clones; about 88% appear just once. Around a tenth of the sample is in the top ten clones. Source: peripheral blood, taken on day 0 of AZD1222 vaccination. These receptors all stem from an adult in good health.

The chain uses TRBV7-3 and TRBJ1-2; TRBD1 matches 8 bases. This CDR3 spans 16 amino acids. Germline CDR1 reads SGHTA; CDR2 reads FQGTGA. J gave up 5 bases and V 5 bases, and 13 bases lay outside the gene matches. CDR3 loop: CASSPDRVEFGYGYTF. The CDR3 DNA sequence: TGTGCCAGCAGCCCGGACAGGGTGGAATTCGGATATGGCTACACCTTC.

The gene calls are TRBV30 and TRBJ1-4; D might be TRBD1 (5 bases). Germline V gene data show CDR1 as GTSNPN and CDR2 as SVGIG (reference sequence). CDR3 size: 14 residues. Trimming pared 0 bases from V and 6 bases from J, leaving 11 bases between. CDR3 in DNA: TGTGCCTGGAGTGTACGGGGGGGAGATGAAAAACTGTTTTTT. Translating gives CAWSVRGGDEKLFF. The full variable domain, in which reference TRBV30 and TRBJ1-4 provide the parts outside the CDR3, is SQTIHQWPATLVQPVGSPLSLECTVEGTSNPNLYWYRQAAGRGLQLLFYSVGIGQISSEVPQNLSASRPQDRQFILSSKKLLLSDSGFYLCAWSVRGGDEKLFFGSGTQLSVL.

J is TRBJ1-5 and V is TRBV19; 12 positions agree with TRBD1. Trimming at V came to 8 bases and at J to 5 bases, leaving 4 bases not matched to a gene. The CDR3 runs to 14 residues. Germline V gene data show CDR1 as LNHDA and CDR2 as SQIVND (reference sequence). The CDR3 DNA follows: TGTGCCAGTCAAGGGACAGGGGGCTATCAGCCCCAGCATTTT. This gives the protein CASQGTGGYQPQHF.

J is TRBJ2-1 and V is TRBV27, with 9 nucleotides matching TRBD2. With V trimmed by 3 bases and J by 2 bases, 2 bases remained unmatched. The CDR3 has 15 residues. Germline loops: CDR1 MNHEY, CDR2 SMNVEV (reference sequence). The CDR3 sequence is CASSLSGRTYNEQFF. The CDR3, as DNA: TGTGCCAGCAGTTTGAGCGGGAGGACCTACAATGAGCAGTTCTTC.

V gene TRBV13 combines with J gene TRBJ2-7; D is possibly TRBD1 (5 bases). CDR1 is PRHDT and CDR2 is FYEKMQ in the germline V gene (reference sequence). V shed 4 bases and J shed 7 bases, with 8 bases lying between them. The CDR3 totals 11 residues. The CDR3 region is CASSSRGEQYF. The DNA of the CDR3 is TGTGCCAGCAGCTCTAGGGGAGAGCAGTACTTC.

This clone was observed a few times. V gene TRBV19 combines with J gene TRBJ2-7, with 7 bases matching TRBD1. Germline-derived CDR1 and CDR2 are LNHDA and SQIVND (reference sequence). The CDR3 consists of 17 residues. The junction had 13 bases not matched to a gene; V was cut back by 5 bases and J by 0 bases. The CDR3: CASSPRFRDRYSYEQYF. The CDR3 DNA is TGTGCCAGTAGTCCACGATTCCGGGACAGATACTCCTACGAGCAGTACTTC.

The chain uses TRBV7-2 and TRBJ1-3, with D maybe TRBD1 (5 bases). Deletions cut 3 bases from V and 2 bases from J, with 11 bases between. CDR3 size: 15 residues. Per the germline V gene, CDR1 is SGHTA and CDR2 is FQGNSA. The CDR3 coding sequence is TGTGCCAGCAGCTTCAGGGTGGGTGCTGGAAACACCATATATTTT. It is translated as CASSFRVGAGNTIYF.

V and J are TRBV28 and TRBJ1-5, with 8 bases lining up with TRBD1. CDR3 length: 16 residues. J was trimmed by 4 bases and V by 2 bases; bases with no gene match: 7. Germline assignment: CDR1 MDHEN and CDR2 SYDVKM. The chain's CDR3 is CASSLRVRGLNQPQHF. The DNA of the CDR3 is TGTGCCAGCAGTTTAAGGGTCAGGGGGCTTAATCAGCCCCAGCATTTT.

The chain couples TRBV13 to TRBJ1-2, with D possibly matching TRBD1 (6 bases). Trimming cost V 3 bases and J 0 bases, with 20 bases left between them. Germline V gene lookup returns CDR1 PRHDT and CDR2 FYEKMQ (reference sequence). The CDR3 runs 18 residues. The CDR3 sequence is CASSFVGAGVASNYGYTF. The CDR3 bases are TGTGCCAGCAGCTTTGTCGGCGCAGGGGTTGCTTCTAACTATGGCTACACCTTC. The variable domain in full, completed from reference TRBV13 and TRBJ1-2, reads AAGVIQSPRHLIKEKRETATLKCYPIPRHDTVYWYQQGPGQDPQFLISFYEKMQSDKGSIPDRFSAQQFSDYHSELNMSSLELGDSALYFCASSFVGAGVASNYGYTFGSGTRLTVV.

The chain is built from TRBV4-1 and TRBJ2-5; 7 bases match TRBD2. This CDR3 has 13 amino acids. The germline gives CDR1 MGHRA, CDR2 YSYEKL. J gave up 5 bases and V 6 bases, and 6 bases lay outside the gene matches. The CDR3 protein is CASSPEGGETQYF. CDR3 nucleotide sequence: TGCGCCAGCAGTCCAGAGGGAGGGGAGACCCAGTACTTC.

J is TRBJ1-1 and V is TRBV30; 7 bases match TRBD1. V was clipped by 2 bases and J by 3 bases; unmatched bases: 15. The length of the CDR3 is 17 residues. The V gene's germline CDR1 is GTSNPN and CDR2 SVGIG (reference sequence). CDR3 sequence (DNA): TGTGCCTGGAGTCCAGGACAGGAATACACCTGGTACACTGAAGCTTTCTTT. Its translation is CAWSPGQEYTWYTEAFF.

The V gene is TRBV28, the J gene TRBJ2-3, with TRBD2 matching over 8 bases. V dropped 5 bases and J dropped 1; count of bases not matched to a gene: 2. Germline V gives CDR1 MDHEN, CDR2 SYDVKM. There are 14 residues in the CDR3. CDR3 coding DNA: TGTGCCAGCAGTCTAGCGGGCCGCACAGATACGCAGTATTTT. Translating it yields CASSLAGRTDTQYF.

This clone was detected only a few times. The chain combines TRBV19 with TRBJ2-7; the D gene is possibly TRBD1 (6 bases). CDR1 LNHDA and CDR2 SQIVND come from the germline V gene (reference sequence). V was cut by 1 base and J by 6 bases, with 16 bases left in between. The CDR3 consists of 15 residues. CDR3 coding DNA: TGTGCCAGTAGTATAGCATCACTGGGGGCAGCCGAGCAGTACTTC. This encodes CASSIASLGAAEQYF. Looking up the rest from reference TRBV19 and TRBJ2-7 gives the full variable domain: DGGITQSPKYLFRKEGQNVTLSCEQNLNHDAMYWYRQDPGQGLRLIYYSQIVNDFQKGDIAEGYSVSREKKESFPLTVTSAQKNPTAFYLCASSIASLGAAEQYFGPGTRLTVT.

The rearrangement joins TRBV12-3 or TRBV12-4 to TRBJ1-2; D may be TRBD1 (5 bases). CDR3 length: 12 residues. Trimming took off 6 bases at V and 7 bases at J, with 12 bases between the two ends. Written as DNA, the CDR3 is TGTGCCAGCAGCCTGACAGTCGGTGGCTACACCTTC. It encodes CASSLTVGGYTF.

The chain employs TRBV11-2 and TRBJ2-5; D gene ambiguous. V was shortened by 5 bases and J by 7 bases, with 17 bases between the two germline ends. CDR1 and CDR2 from the germline V gene are SGHAT and FQNNGV. There are 14 residues in the CDR3. The CDR3 nucleotides are TGTGCCAGCAGCCTGGTCGGGCACCCGGTGACCCAGTACTTC. This gives the protein CASSLVGHPVTQYF.

J is TRBJ2-1 and V is TRBV11-2; D not resolved. CDR3 length: 13 amino acids. Per germline, CDR1 SGHAT and CDR2 FQNNGV. With 5 bases removed from V and 9 bases from J, the gap between germline ends came to 14 bases. Here the CDR3 DNA reads TGTGCCAGCAGCCGCCAATCCGCGGCTGAGCAGTTCTTC. This codes for CASSRQSAAEQFF.

This chain joins TRBV7-2 and TRBJ2-7; 12 bases map to TRBD2. The CDR3 sequence is 15 residues long. With V trimmed by 4 bases and J by 3 bases, 4 bases remained unmatched. Germline CDR1 SGHTA, CDR2 FQGNSA. CDR3 coding DNA: TGTGCCAGCAGCTCCCGGACTAGCGGGGTCTACGAGCAGTACTTC. It translates to CASSSRTSGVYEQYF.

The chain carries TRBV12-5 and TRBJ1-2; 9 bases align to TRBD1. CDR1 LGHNT and CDR2 FRNRAP come from the germline V gene. After removal of 6 bases from V and 8 bases from J, the junction contained 16 bases not matched to a gene. CDR3 length equals 16 residues. The CDR3 spells CASGSRLTQGARGYTF. As DNA, the CDR3 is TGTGCTAGTGGGTCCCGACTGACACAGGGGGCGAGAGGCTACACCTTC.

The genes are TRBV11-3 and TRBJ2-7, with TRBD2 identical over 7 bases. The CDR3 is 14 amino acids. V trimming: 5 bases; J trimming: 0 bases; junction bases outside the gene matches: 4. CDR1 is SGHNT, CDR2 YENEEA, per germline. CDR3 DNA: TGTGCCAGCAGCCCCGGGACTACCTCCTACGAGCAGTACTTC. It translates to CASSPGTTSYEQYF.

This chain uses TRBV11-3 with TRBJ1-4, with D perhaps TRBD1 (5 bases). Germline-derived CDR1 and CDR2 are SGHNT and YENEEA. Trimming shortened V by 5 bases and J by 1 base, and 11 bases separated the two germline ends. The CDR3 extends over 15 amino acids. The CDR3 protein is CASSRGRGTNEKLFF. The DNA of the CDR3 is TGTGCCAGCAGCCGAGGAAGGGGAACTAATGAAAAACTGTTTTTT.

V is TRBV6-5 and J is TRBJ1-6; 7 bases fit TRBD1. The V gene's germline CDR1 is MNHEY and CDR2 SVGAGI. CDR3 length equals 16 residues. V gave up 2 bases and J gave up 6 bases; unmatched junction bases: 7. The CDR3 DNA follows: TGTGCCAGCAGTTACACCAGGACAGGCCTTAATTCACCCCTCCACTTT. It encodes CASSYTRTGLNSPLHF.

This clone has more than one count but fewer than ten. In DNA, the CDR3 is TGTGCCAGCAGCATCGGGGCAGGGTATGGCTACACCTTC. It translates to CASSIGAGYGYTF. This rearrangement joins TRBV7-3 to TRBJ1-2, with D maybe TRBD1 (5 bases). Looked up from germline, CDR1 is SGHTA and CDR2 is FQGTGA. CDR3 size: 13 residues. The ends were cut back, 5 bases at V and 5 bases at J, with 12 bases in the middle.

The chain joins TRBV7-2 to TRBJ2-7, with a tentative D call TRBD1 (5 bases). The germline gives CDR1 SGHTA, CDR2 FQGNSA. This CDR3 has 18 residues. Trimming removed 1 base from V and 2 bases from J, with 21 bases in between. Here the CDR3 reads CASSLEPPPRVRPYEQYF. The CDR3 nucleotides read TGTGCCAGCAGCTTAGAACCCCCCCCCAGGGTCCGTCCCTACGAGCAGTACTTC.

This clone came up once. The chain is built from TRBV7-9 and TRBJ1-5; D is possibly TRBD1 (6 bases). Per the germline V gene, CDR1 is SEHNR and CDR2 is FQNEAQ (reference sequence). The ends were cut back, 1 base at V and 6 bases at J, with 13 bases in the middle. The CDR3 runs to 15 residues. The CDR3 is CASSLGQGFGQPQHF. The CDR3 nucleotides read TGTGCCAGCAGCTTAGGGCAGGGGTTCGGTCAGCCCCAGCATTTT.

The chain links TRBV30 to TRBJ2-1, with TRBD1 identical over 7 bases. Looked up from germline, CDR1 is GTSNPN and CDR2 is SVGIG (reference sequence). The CDR3 loop spans 13 amino acids. V gave up 7 bases and J gave up 0 bases; unmatched junction bases: 3. The CDR3 bases are TGTGCCTCGGCAGGGGGCTCCTACAATGAGCAGTTCTTC. It translates to CASAGGSYNEQFF.

In DNA, the CDR3 is TGTGCCAGCAGTTACTCGAGCAGGGTTAATCAGCCCCAGCATTTT. Translation gives CASSYSSRVNQPQHF. This rearrangement joins TRBV6-5 to TRBJ1-5; D is possibly TRBD1 (5 bases). This CDR3 has 15 residues. The V end lost 0 bases, the J end lost 4 bases, and 10 bases lay between the germline ends. In germline, CDR1 is MNHEY, CDR2 SVGAGI.

J is TRBJ1-1 and V is TRBV18; 11 bases fit TRBD1. This CDR3 contains 14 residues. V shed 4 bases and J 3 bases; nucleotides not matched to a gene: 1. CDR1 and CDR2 from the germline V gene are KGHSH and LQKENI. CDR3 sequence reads: CASSQGQGDTEAFF. The DNA of the CDR3 is TGTGCCAGCTCACAGGGACAGGGGGACACTGAAGCTTTCTTT.

The chain combines TRBV28 with TRBJ1-5, with D possibly being TRBD1 (5 bases). The ends were cut back, 6 bases at V and 0 bases at J, with 12 bases in the middle. Germline V gene sequence: CDR1 MDHEN, CDR2 SYDVKM. The length of the CDR3 is 15 residues. The CDR3 reads CASRVRGFSNQPQHF. Written as DNA, the CDR3 is TGTGCCAGCAGGGTAAGGGGTTTTAGCAATCAGCCCCAGCATTTT.

The chain links TRBV5-4 to TRBJ2-1; 8 nucleotides agree with TRBD1. The CDR3 totals 17 residues. Germline CDR1 reads SGHNT; CDR2 reads YYREEE (reference sequence). V gave up 0 bases and J gave up 8 bases; unmatched junction bases: 13. The CDR3 bases are TGTGCCAGCAGCTTGGGCGGGACAGGTTTCCAATCGGATGAGCAGTTCTTC. It translates to CASSLGGTGFQSDEQFF.

V is TRBV4-1 and J is TRBJ2-2, with 9 bases matching TRBD1. The V segment lost 0 bases and the J segment 6 bases; nucleotides outside the gene matches: 2. Germline loops: CDR1 MGHRA, CDR2 YSYEKL. The CDR3 sequence is 15 residues long. The CDR3 sequence is CASSQDGTGSGELFF. In nucleotides, the CDR3 is TGCGCCAGCAGCCAAGATGGGACAGGGTCCGGGGAGCTGTTTTTT.

The chain uses TRBV24-1 and TRBJ2-7; tentative D call: TRBD2 (5 bases). Trimming pared 1 base from V and 0 bases from J, leaving 12 bases between. The CDR3 length is 16 residues. Germline-derived CDR1 and CDR2 are KGHDR and SFDVKD. DNA of the CDR3: TGTGCCACCAGTGATTTCCCCGGGGTTAGCTCCTACGAGCAGTACTTC. Encoded protein: CATSDFPGVSSYEQYF.